This T cell receptor beta chain was retrieved from a study of T cell responses to AZD1222 COVID-19 vaccine. Findings of the study overall: Every sample of the repertoires postdated the peak T cell response. Distributed over spike, vaccine-associated CD4 TCRs predominated at 160-218 and 743-854.

CDR1 and CDR2 from the germline V gene are MGHDK and SYGVNS. This CDR3 is built from 13 residues. V was shortened by 3 bases and J by 2 bases, with 8 bases between the two germline ends. To note about this clone: Its target is unknown.

Some clones are missing from TCRdb's copy, which holds only in-frame ones; the method was immunoSEQ multiplex PCR. The table lists over 50,000 clones, 88% of them singletons. The TCR comes from an adult in good health. V usage is TRBV25-1 and J usage is TRBJ2-7; tentative D call: TRBD1 (5 bases). Specimen: peripheral blood, collected on day 0 of AZD1222 vaccination. The DNA of the CDR3 is TGTGCCAGCAGTGACTGGACAACCTACGAGCAGTACTTC. Its translation: CASSDWTTYEQYF.